The subject of this entry is one TCR beta chain. Antigen specificity is unknown. This PCR relied on a set of 60 Vbeta primers and 13 Jbeta primers. Measured with immunoSEQ multiplex PCR; TCRdb has only the in-frame clones, and not every one. The sample has roughly 190,000 clones, more than 65% seen once. The CDR3 length is 16 residues. The germline CDR1 and CDR2 sequences are MGHRA and YSYEKL. V lost 0 bases and J lost 6, with 14 bases in between. The source of the sample is a study of cytomegalovirus exposure and HLA in healthy donors. About the study: The study's early data release held some 85 million unique TCRs from HLA-typed donors. General observations from the study: Later, an analysis showed that TCR beta chains associated with HLA were more clonally expanded than others that were equally common. When the data were analyzed later, several of the most significant clusters appeared to be linked to common viral pathogens.

Sequencing was performed on PBMCs. This TCR was recovered from a man aged 50-60 years in good health and CMV-seronegative. The chain links TRBV4-1 to TRBJ2-2, with D perhaps TRBD2 (6 bases). The CDR3 here is CASSQDESRGAGELFF. The CDR3 DNA is TGCGCCAGCAGCCAAGATGAGAGTCGCGGGGCCGGGGAGCTGTTTTTT.